Listed here are 25 T cell receptor beta chains from one sample, sequenced in a study of blood T cell repertoires in COVID-19. This table comes from immunoSEQ multiplex PCR, and its TCRdb copy is limited to in-frame clones, with some not included. Of 40,000 to 60,000 clones listed, approximately 95% are singletons. The source material was peripheral blood. These TCRs come from a man between 60 and 70 years old with COVID-19, enrolled during active disease.

The chain couples TRBV10-3 to TRBJ1-4, with a tentative D call TRBD1 (6 bases). Trimming took off 5 bases at V and 4 bases at J, with 14 bases between the two ends. The CDR3 is 15 residues long. The germline V gene encodes CDR1 ENHRY and CDR2 SYGVKD. The CDR3 sequence: CAISYDRGGNEKLFF. The CDR3 nucleotides read TGTGCCATCAGTTACGACCGAGGGGGTAATGAAAAACTGTTTTTT.

The chain has TRBV30 and TRBJ1-4; 10 bases match TRBD1. With 2 bases clipped from V and 7 bases from J, the junction kept 7 bases outside the gene matches. The CDR3 sequence is 15 residues long. Germline V gene data show CDR1 as GTSNPN and CDR2 as SVGIG (reference sequence). DNA of the CDR3: TGTGCCTGGAGTTTTCCCGGGACAGGGGTTGAAAAACTGTTTTTT. Protein product: CAWSFPGTGVEKLFF. Drawing the rest from reference TRBV30 and TRBJ1-4, the complete variable domain is SQTIHQWPATLVQPVGSPLSLECTVEGTSNPNLYWYRQAAGRGLQLLFYSVGIGQISSEVPQNLSASRPQDRQFILSSKKLLLSDSGFYLCAWSFPGTGVEKLFFGSGTQLSVL.

This chain joins TRBV7-2 and TRBJ2-3; maybe TRBD1 (6 bases). Trimming took 1 base from V and 1 from J, leaving 21 bases between them. Germline V gene sequence: CDR1 SGHTA, CDR2 FQGNSA. This CDR3 has 19 amino acids. The CDR3 nucleotides are TGTGCCAGCAGCTTAGGGGGGTCTTGGGACACGTCAGGCACAGATACGCAGTATTTT. Translated: CASSLGGSWDTSGTDTQYF. Combining the CDR3 with reference TRBV7-2 and TRBJ2-3 gives the whole variable domain GAGVSQSPSNKVTEKGKDVELRCDPISGHTALYWYRQSLGQGLEFLIYFQGNSAPDKSGLPSDRFSAERTGGSVSTLTIQRTQQEDSAVYLCASSLGGSWDTSGTDTQYFGPGTRLTVL.

The J gene is TRBJ1-2, the V gene TRBV29-1; tentatively, D is TRBD1 (6 bases). From germline, CDR1 is SQVTM and CDR2 ANQGSEA. This CDR3 comprises 13 residues. Trimming left V 5 bases short and J 0 bases short, with 10 bases between. CDR3 sequence reads: CSVIYRANYGYTF. DNA of the CDR3: TGCAGCGTTATATACAGGGCTAACTATGGCTACACCTTC.

The rearrangement joins TRBV10-1 to TRBJ1-5; 10 nucleotides align to TRBD1. The CDR3 is made up of 18 amino acids. In germline, CDR1 is WNHNN, CDR2 SYGVQD (reference sequence). Unmatched junction bases numbered 8, after V lost 3 bases and J lost 0 bases. The CDR3 bases are TGCGCCAGCAGTGACCGGGACAGGGGAGAGCATAGCAATCAGCCCCAGCATTTT. Translated: CASSDRDRGEHSNQPQHF.

The V call is TRBV10-3, the J call TRBJ1-1; 8 positions agree with TRBD1. The length of the CDR3 is 14 residues. With V trimmed by 8 bases and J by 4 bases, 9 bases remained unmatched. CDR1 is ENHRY and CDR2 is SYGVKD in the germline V gene. CDR3 coding DNA: TGTGCCATCGTTCCGACAGGGGTTGCCACTGAAGCTTTCTTT. It yields the protein CAIVPTGVATEAFF.

This chain links TRBV28 with TRBJ2-3; TRBD2 agrees at 10 bases. Germline V gives CDR1 MDHEN, CDR2 SYDVKM. The CDR3 runs 15 residues. V lost 2 bases, J lost 4 bases, and 3 bases stayed unmatched. The CDR3 protein is CASSLSLAGADTQYF. The CDR3 DNA follows: TGTGCCAGCAGTTTAAGCCTAGCGGGGGCAGATACGCAGTATTTT.

This clone was counted a few times. The rearrangement joins TRBV6-5 to TRBJ1-4, with TRBD1 matching 7 bases. After removal of 2 bases from V and 3 bases from J, the junction contained 6 bases not matched to a gene. From germline, CDR1 is MNHEY and CDR2 SVGAGI. There are 16 residues in the CDR3. Written as DNA, the CDR3 is TGTGCCAGCAGTTACAGTCCCGGGACAGCTAATGAAAAACTGTTTTTT. Translated, it gives CASSYSPGTANEKLFF.

This sequence joins TRBV15 and TRBJ2-1, with a tentative D call TRBD2 (5 bases). The CDR3 is 15 residues long. Germline assignment: CDR1 LNHNV and CDR2 YYDKDF (reference sequence). Between the trimmed V and J ends, which lost 3 bases and 0 bases, there was a span of 9 bases. The CDR3 sequence is CATSSNGNSYNEQFF. CDR3 coding DNA: TGTGCCACCAGCAGTAACGGGAACTCCTACAATGAGCAGTTCTTC.

This rearrangement joins TRBV5-6 to TRBJ2-3; 7 nucleotides align to TRBD1. CDR1 SGHDT and CDR2 YYEEEE come from the germline V gene. V was pared by 1 base and J by 3 bases, with 5 bases of the junction left unmatched. This CDR3 region has 15 residues. The CDR3 DNA reads TGTGCCAGCAGCTTGCAAGGGGGCTATACAGATACGCAGTATTTT. It is translated as CASSLQGGYTDTQYF. The full variable domain, in which reference TRBV5-6 and TRBJ2-3 provide the parts outside the CDR3, is DAGVTQSPTHLIKTRGQQVTLRCSPKSGHDTVSWYQQALGQGPQFIFQYYEEEERQRGNFPDRFSGHQFPNYSSELNVNALLLGDSALYLCASSLQGGYTDTQYFGPGTRLTVL.

This clone was seen a few times. This chain links TRBV6-5 with TRBJ1-6; possibly TRBD1 for D (6 bases). Trimming took off 6 bases at V and 5 bases at J, with 14 bases between the two ends. This CDR3 is 15 amino acids long. CDR1 and CDR2 from the germline V gene are MNHEY and SVGAGI. Here the CDR3 reads CASRPPTGNNSPLHF. The CDR3 nucleotides read TGTGCCAGCAGACCACCTACAGGGAATAATTCACCCCTCCACTTT.

Only a few counts were recorded for this clone. V gene TRBV3-1 (or the pseudogene TRBV3-2) combines with J gene TRBJ2-7; tentative D call: TRBD1 (6 bases). With 8 bases removed from V and 3 bases from J, the gap between germline ends came to 11 bases. The CDR3 totals 12 residues. Germline CDR1 is LGHDT and CDR2 is YNNKEL (reference sequence). The CDR3 DNA reads TGTGCCAGCTCGACAGGAAACTACGAGCAGTACTTC. This codes for CASSTGNYEQYF.

The V call is TRBV5-1, the J call TRBJ1-2; D call uncertain. With 1 base removed from V and 4 bases from J, the gap between germline ends came to 11 bases. Germline V gene sequence: CDR1 SGHRS, CDR2 YFSETQ. This CDR3 region has 14 residues. CDR3 in amino acids: CASSLMELSYGYTF. The CDR3 nucleotides read TGCGCCAGCAGCTTGATGGAGCTTTCCTATGGCTACACCTTC.

The V call is TRBV9, the J call TRBJ2-1; maybe TRBD2 (5 bases). The CDR3 runs 15 residues. V was trimmed by 1 base and J by 0 bases, leaving 8 bases between them. Germline V gene sequence: CDR1 SGDLS, CDR2 YYNGEE. The CDR3 spells CASSVTRGSYNEQFF. The DNA for the CDR3 is TGTGCCAGCAGCGTAACCCGGGGCTCCTACAATGAGCAGTTCTTC.

CDR3 nucleotide sequence: TGTGCCAGCAGCCAGGACAGGGGGGCTGAAAAACTGTTTTTT. Its translation is CASSQDRGAEKLFF. The chain has TRBV7-2 and TRBJ1-4, with 10 positions matching TRBD1. Unmatched junction bases numbered 4, after V lost 5 bases and J lost 7 bases. CDR1 and CDR2 (germline): SGHTA, FQGNSA. This CDR3 is 14 amino acids long.

J is TRBJ1-5 and V is TRBV30; D not certain. Germline V gene sequence: CDR1 GTSNPN, CDR2 SVGIG (reference sequence). Trimming left V 2 bases short and J 3 bases short, with 5 bases between. The CDR3 is 12 amino acids. CDR3 region: CAWSPHNQPQHF. CDR3 DNA: TGTGCCTGGAGTCCCCACAATCAGCCCCAGCATTTT. Combining the CDR3 with reference TRBV30 and TRBJ1-5 gives the whole variable domain SQTIHQWPATLVQPVGSPLSLECTVEGTSNPNLYWYRQAAGRGLQLLFYSVGIGQISSEVPQNLSASRPQDRQFILSSKKLLLSDSGFYLCAWSPHNQPQHFGDGTRLSIL.

This chain links TRBV4-2 with TRBJ1-2, with D unresolved. Germline V gene sequence: CDR1 LGHNA, CDR2 YNFKEQ. V lost 0 bases and J 8 bases, leaving 10 bases between the germline ends. The CDR3 has 13 residues. DNA for the CDR3: TGTGCCAGCAGCCAAGATTCCGGGGTGGGCTACACCTTC. Translating gives CASSQDSGVGYTF.

The V gene is TRBV3-1 (or the pseudogene TRBV3-2), the J gene TRBJ1-3; D ambiguous. The CDR3 is made up of 15 amino acids. The V end was cut by 1 base, the J end by 0 bases, with 7 bases between. The germline gives CDR1 LGHDT, CDR2 YNNKEL (reference sequence). CDR3 in DNA: TGTGCCAGCAGCCAAGTCAGAACCTCTGGAAACACCATATATTTT. As protein: CASSQVRTSGNTIYF.

The rearrangement joins TRBV18 to TRBJ1-5; D is undetermined. V gave up 3 bases and J gave up 0 bases, with 3 bases separating them. The CDR3 loop spans 13 amino acids. Per germline, CDR1 KGHSH and CDR2 LQKENI. For the CDR3, the DNA is TGTGCCAGCTCACCGAGTAGCAATCAGCCCCAGCATTTT. Amino acids: CASSPSSNQPQHF.

The V and J genes are TRBV10-3 and TRBJ1-1; 7 bases are shared with TRBD1. With 7 bases clipped from V and 1 base from J, the junction kept 6 bases outside the gene matches. CDR3 length: 14 residues. Germline CDR1 and CDR2: ENHRY and SYGVKD. CDR3 sequence (DNA): TGTGCCATCAACCCGACAGGGCGGAACACTGAAGCTTTCTTT. This encodes CAINPTGRNTEAFF.

The chain links TRBV3-1 (or the pseudogene TRBV3-2) to TRBJ1-6, with D possibly being TRBD1 (6 bases). Germline V CDR1 and CDR2: LGHDT, YNNKEL (reference sequence). The ends were cut back, 3 bases at V and 10 bases at J, with 13 bases in the middle. The CDR3 has 14 residues. CDR3 protein: CASSHWDIGSPLHF. The CDR3 DNA reads as TGTGCCAGCAGCCACTGGGACATTGGCTCACCCCTCCACTTT.

The CDR3 reads CASSFDYSGAYNEQFF. CDR3 bases: TGTGCCAGCAGCTTCGATTATAGCGGGGCCTACAATGAGCAGTTCTTC. The V gene is TRBV7-3, the J gene TRBJ2-1; TRBD2 matches 8 bases. The ends lost 3 bases at V and 2 bases at J; junction bases unmatched: 6. The CDR3 covers 16 residues. Per germline, CDR1 SGHTA and CDR2 FQGTGA.

DNA for the CDR3: TGTGCCAGCCTGTCAGGGAGGGAGAACACTGAAGCTTTCTTT. Translation: CASLSGRENTEAFF. The rearrangement joins TRBV2 to TRBJ1-1; TRBD1 is a possible D gene (5 bases). Germline V gene sequence: CDR1 SNHLY, CDR2 FYNNEI. The CDR3 has 14 residues. Trimming pared 8 bases from V and 1 base from J, leaving 14 bases between.

The chain links TRBV18 to TRBJ1-6; no clear D gene. CDR3 length: 15 residues. Per the germline V gene, CDR1 is KGHSH and CDR2 is LQKENI. Trimming removed 2 bases at V and 7 bases at J, with 12 bases between. The CDR3 loop is CASSPTEGRNSPLHF. The CDR3 bases are TGTGCCAGCTCACCAACAGAGGGTAGAAATTCACCCCTCCACTTT.

This chain links TRBV19 with TRBJ1-6; no firm D call. Between the trimmed V and J ends, which lost 9 bases and 10 bases, there was a span of 19 bases. Germline V lookup: CDR1 LNHDA, CDR2 SQIVND (reference sequence). The CDR3 contains 14 residues. In DNA, the CDR3 is TGTGCCAGCCAAGATGCCCGAGGGAACTCACCCCTCCACTTT. Translated: CASQDARGNSPLHF.